A selection of T cell receptor beta chains follows, all from one sample in a study of T-cell reconstitution after alpha-beta-depleted transplantation in children. One entry per CDR3 protein, called by TCRdb with MiXCR from the PCR reads. The top ten hold roughly 4% of the sample, which has about 610,000 distinct CDR3 sequences, roughly a tenth seen once. The source material was PBMCs from the stem cell graft donor, sampled from the stem cell graft. Receptor source: a human donor who donated a stem cell graft to a child with acute myeloid leukemia. The CDR3 runs from the conserved cysteine through the conserved F or W. The D gene is left open where the match is weak. Clone size is given for some rows only: seen once, a few or many times, or a class if the clone is expanded.

size,J,D,V,CDR3,DNA
NA,TRBJ1-1,TRBD1,TRBV28,CASSSPGQGAYTEAFF,TGTGCCAGCAGTTCCCCGGGACAGGGGGCTTACACTGAAGCTTTCTTT
many,TRBJ2-1,NA,TRBV7-8,CASSNGRNNEQFF,TGTGCCAGCAGCAACGGACGGAACAATGAGCAGTTCTTC
NA,TRBJ2-7,NA,TRBV4-3,CASSQDRVEGYEQYF,TGCGCCAGCAGCCAAGATCGAGTGGAAGGATACGAGCAGTACTTC
many,TRBJ2-4,NA,TRBV29-1,CSVVQNIQYF,TGCAGCGTGGTACAAAACATTCAGTACTTC
few,TRBJ2-7,NA,TRBV28,CASSPGTSHPRQYF,TGTGCCAGCAGCCCCGGGACGTCCCACCCGCGGCAGTACTTC
few,TRBJ2-1,TRBD2,TRBV13,CASSSPGLAGDYNEQFF,TGTGCCAGCAGCTCGCCGGGACTAGCGGGAGACTACAATGAGCAGTTCTTC
NA,TRBJ2-1,TRBD2,TRBV12-3/TRBV12-4,CASCSRTSGSNEQFF,TGTGCCAGCTGTTCTAGGACTAGCGGGAGCAATGAGCAGTTCTTC
NA,TRBJ2-2,TRBD2,TRBV4-3,CASSQGEGWTGELFF,TGCGCCAGCAGCCAAGGGGAGGGGTGGACCGGGGAGCTGTTTTTT
NA,TRBJ2-2,TRBD2,TRBV9,CASSGLGLAATGELFF,TGTGCCAGCAGCGGCCTCGGACTAGCGGCCACCGGGGAGCTGTTTTTT
NA,TRBJ2-3,TRBD2,TRBV10-3,CAISLTSGTDTDTQYF,TGTGCCATCAGTCTGACTAGCGGGACTGACACAGATACGCAGTATTTT
many,TRBJ2-7,TRBD1,TRBV12-3/TRBV12-4,CASSLRIGQGAYEQYF,TGTGCCAGCAGTTTACGGATTGGGCAGGGGGCCTACGAGCAGTACTTC
NA,TRBJ2-7,NA,TRBV6-2/TRBV6-3,CASSHYGGEQYF,TGTGCCAGCAGTCACTATGGGGGGGAGCAGTACTTC
NA,TRBJ2-2,NA,TRBV21-1,CASSKEKGANTGELFF,TGTGCCAGCAGCAAAGAAAAGGGGGCGAACACCGGGGAGCTGTTTTTT
NA,TRBJ1-6,TRBD1,TRBV28,CASSLRSGTAYNSPLHF,TGTGCCAGCAGTCTCCGGTCCGGGACAGCTTATAATTCACCCCTCCACTTT
few,TRBJ2-1,TRBD1,TRBV20-1,CSATKQGAFEQFF,TGCAGTGCCACAAAACAGGGGGCATTTGAGCAGTTCTTC
NA,TRBJ2-5,TRBD2,TRBV11-1,CASSLDAGLAGDLETQYF,TGTGCCAGCAGCTTAGATGCCGGACTAGCGGGAGATTTGGAGACCCAGTACTTC
many,TRBJ2-7,TRBD1,TRBV4-2,CASSVTGGGSAYEQYF,TGTGCCAGCAGCGTAACAGGGGGCGGGTCTGCCTACGAGCAGTACTTC
few,TRBJ2-1,NA,TRBV6-5,CASSPTGSEQFF,TGTGCCAGCAGCCCAACGGGTAGTGAGCAGTTCTTC
many,TRBJ2-1,NA,TRBV20-1,CGVAGNRYNEQFF,TGCGGCGTGGCAGGGAACAGGTACAATGAGCAGTTCTTC
NA,TRBJ1-5,NA,TRBV18,CASSGGDGNQPQHF,TGTGCCAGCTCCGGGGGGGATGGCAATCAGCCCCAGCATTTT
NA,TRBJ2-2,NA,TRBV12-3/TRBV12-4,CASSPSSATGELFF,TGTGCCAGCAGCCCTTCTAGCGCCACCGGGGAGCTGTTTTTT
NA,TRBJ2-3,NA,TRBV9,CASSSTGWGADTQYF,TGTGCCAGCAGCAGTACAGGTTGGGGAGCAGATACGCAGTATTTT
few,TRBJ2-7,NA,TRBV20-1,CSAPDLTGPSYEQYF,TGCAGTGCTCCAGATCTGACGGGGCCGTCCTACGAGCAGTACTTC
NA,TRBJ2-5,NA,TRBV29-1,CSVERPTRETQYF,TGCAGCGTTGAAAGACCCACCAGAGAGACCCAGTACTTC
NA,TRBJ2-3,TRBD2,TRBV14,CASSRSGSRDTQYF,TGTGCCAGCAGCCGTAGCGGGAGTAGAGATACGCAGTATTTT
few,TRBJ2-3,TRBD2,TRBV20-1,CSARSGRAETDTQYF,TGCAGTGCTAGGAGCGGGAGGGCTGAGACAGATACGCAGTATTTT
many,TRBJ2-1,TRBD2,TRBV7-2,CASSLAGLAGGSEQFF,TGTGCCAGCAGCTTAGCGGGGCTAGCGGGAGGATCTGAGCAGTTCTTC
few,TRBJ2-6,NA,TRBV24-1,CATSAPGAPGANVLTF,TGTGCCACCAGTGCCCCGGGGGCCCCTGGGGCCAACGTCCTGACTTTC
few,TRBJ2-7,TRBD1,TRBV12-3/TRBV12-4,CASRLRDRGEQYF,TGTGCCAGCCGTTTGAGGGACAGGGGGGAGCAGTACTTC
few,TRBJ2-1,NA,TRBV2,CASSLGDPSYNEQFF,TGTGCCAGCAGCCTGGGAGACCCCTCCTACAATGAGCAGTTCTTC
few,TRBJ2-5,TRBD1,TRBV3-1,CASRLGTEQETQYF,TGTGCCAGCAGACTCGGGACAGAACAAGAGACCCAGTACTTC
few,TRBJ1-1,NA,TRBV12-3/TRBV12-4,CASARQIMNTEAFF,TGTGCCAGTGCCCGGCAGATCATGAACACTGAAGCTTTCTTT
few,TRBJ2-7,TRBD1,TRBV6-2/TRBV6-3,CASSYPGQGGEQYF,TGTGCCAGCAGTTATCCGGGACAGGGAGGAGAGCAGTACTTC
NA,TRBJ1-2,NA,TRBV27,CASRPTGQTYGYTF,TGTGCCAGCAGACCCACCGGACAGACCTATGGCTACACCTTC
few,TRBJ1-6,NA,TRBV4-3,CASSQDWDHTNSPLHF,TGCGCCAGCAGCCAAGATTGGGATCATACTAATTCACCCCTCCACTTT
few,TRBJ2-5,TRBD2,TRBV7-8,CASSLQTSGRWETQYF,TGTGCCAGCAGCTTACAGACTAGCGGGAGGTGGGAGACCCAGTACTTC
few,TRBJ1-6,NA,TRBV6-5,CASSYRGFNSPLHF,TGTGCCAGCAGTTACCGGGGGTTCAATTCACCCCTCCACTTT
few,TRBJ2-7,TRBD2,TRBV9,CASSEGGTSGSYEQYF,TGTGCCAGCAGCGAGGGGGGGACTAGCGGTTCCTACGAGCAGTACTTC
few,TRBJ1-1,NA,TRBV15,CATSSGLHTEAFF,TGTGCCACCAGTTCGGGGCTCCACACTGAAGCTTTCTTT
many,TRBJ1-1,TRBD1,TRBV6-1,CASSEGRTGGSNTEAFF,TGTGCCAGCAGTGAAGGTAGGACAGGGGGCAGCAACACTGAAGCTTTCTTT
NA,TRBJ2-1,TRBD2,TRBV10-3,CAISIGTSGTDEQFF,TGTGCCATCAGCATAGGGACTAGCGGGACCGATGAGCAGTTCTTC
NA,TRBJ2-1,TRBD2,TRBV20-1,CSAKSGRAPYNEQFF,TGCAGTGCTAAAAGCGGGAGGGCCCCCTACAATGAGCAGTTCTTC